These 14 T cell receptor beta chains were all obtained from the same sample, sequenced in a study of Tregs in tolerant kidney transplant recipients. Mixed chimerism was transient after nonmyeloablative marrow transplants from related graft donors. This table comes from immunoSEQ multiplex PCR, and its TCRdb copy is limited to in-frame clones, with some not included. Of 90,000 or so clones in the sample, 80% to 95% were seen once. The sequences come from CD4+ T cells from blood (PBMCs), collected 12 months after the transplant. These receptors all stem from a human patient who received a combined kidney and bone marrow transplant. Some of the T cells may derive from the graft donor.

The CDR3 region is CAISEGLGPYQETQYF. Here the CDR3 DNA reads TGTGCCATCAGTGAAGGTCTGGGGCCGTACCAAGAGACCCAGTACTTC. The rearrangement links TRBV10-3 to TRBJ2-5, with D tentatively TRBD1 (5 bases). This CDR3 comprises 16 residues. Trimming pared 3 bases from V and 0 bases from J, leaving 14 bases between. Germline values: CDR1 ENHRY, CDR2 SYGVKD.

The CDR3 DNA is TGCAGCGCTGCCCGGGACATCGTTGGCGATGAGCAGTTCTTC. Translating gives CSAARDIVGDEQFF. The chain uses TRBV29-1 and TRBJ2-1; the D gene is possibly TRBD1 (6 bases). The CDR3 extends over 14 amino acids. CDR1 is SQVTM and CDR2 is ANQGSEA in the germline V gene. Trimming removed 7 bases at V and 8 bases at J, with 21 bases between.

The count of this clone is one. The chain recombines TRBV10-3 with TRBJ1-2; D not certain. Trimming removed 0 bases from V and 7 bases from J, with 12 bases in between. The CDR3 consists of 14 residues. Germline V gives CDR1 ENHRY, CDR2 SYGVKD. The CDR3 sequence is CAISESAGEAGYTF. CDR3 nucleotides: TGTGCCATCAGTGAGTCGGCGGGAGAGGCTGGCTACACCTTC.

The chain is built from TRBV4-3 and TRBJ2-7; 12 bases align to TRBD2. The CDR3 sequence is 16 residues long. Losses at the gene ends were 2 bases for V and 7 bases for J; bases not matched to a gene: 9. CDR1 and CDR2 from the germline V gene are LGHNA and YSLEER. The CDR3 reads CASSQSTSGGSYEQYF. The DNA of the CDR3 is TGCGCCAGCAGCCAATCCACTAGCGGGGGGTCTTATGAGCAGTACTTC.

This chain uses TRBV5-1 with TRBJ2-3, with a weak D call TRBD1 (5 bases). The germline CDR1 and CDR2 sequences are SGHRS and YFSETQ. The CDR3 has 15 residues. Trimming removed 5 bases at V and 0 bases at J, with 13 bases between. The CDR3 loop reads CASRLGQGSTDTQYF. CDR3 in DNA: TGCGCCAGCAGGTTAGGGCAGGGAAGCACAGATACGCAGTATTTT.

This clone appeared a single time. This rearrangement joins TRBV5-6 to TRBJ1-2; no clear D gene. The CDR3 totals 13 residues. Germline CDR1 reads SGHDT; CDR2 reads YYEEEE. The V end lost 0 bases, the J end lost 7 bases, and 10 bases lay between the germline ends. CDR3 nucleotide sequence: TGTGCCAGCAGCTTGGTCCAGGATGGTGGCTACACCTTC. Encoded protein: CASSLVQDGGYTF.

Concerning this clone: Other DNA sequences of this sample code for an identical CDR3. The chain uses TRBV5-1 and TRBJ1-6, with 9 bases identical to TRBD1. V shed 0 bases and J 7 bases; nucleotides not matched to a gene: 5. The CDR3 loop spans 16 amino acids. Germline V gene sequence: CDR1 SGHRS, CDR2 YFSETQ. The CDR3 sequence: CASSLEDRGGNSPLHF. CDR3 DNA sequence: TGCGCCAGCAGCTTGGAGGACAGGGGAGGCAATTCACCCCTCCACTTT.

The rearrangement uses TRBV29-1 and TRBJ2-7; TRBD1 agrees at 7 bases. Germline V gene data show CDR1 as SQVTM and CDR2 as ANQGSEA. The CDR3 contains 13 residues. V shed 1 base and J 2 bases; nucleotides not matched to a gene: 2. CDR3 in DNA: TGCAGCGTTGAAGGGACAGGACCCTACGAGCAGTACTTC. This codes for CSVEGTGPYEQYF.

On this clone: Germline and junction disagree at one end, which may indicate a read error. The sample contains more than one DNA sequence encoding this CDR3. This chain uses TRBV10-1 with TRBJ1-6; TRBD1 might be the D (6 bases). The germline CDR1 and CDR2 sequences are WNHNN and SYGVQD (reference sequence). This CDR3 has 18 amino acids. CDR3 in DNA: TGCGCCAGCACTGGGGGCCTTAGGGGGACCACATATAATTCCCCCCTCCACTTT. The encoded protein is CASTGGLRGTTYNSPLHF.

The chain couples TRBV5-1 to TRBJ2-7, with 15 bases aligning to TRBD2. After removal of 1 base from V and 9 bases from J, the junction contained 11 bases not matched to a gene. The CDR3 covers 17 residues. CDR1 is SGHRS and CDR2 is YFSETQ in the germline V gene. CDR3 sequence (DNA): TGCGCCAGCAGCTTGACAACCCGAGGACTAGCGGGAGGGGTGCAGTACTTC. Protein product: CASSLTTRGLAGGVQYF.

The V call is TRBV4-3, the J call TRBJ2-5; D ambiguous. The germline CDR1 and CDR2 sequences are LGHNA and YSLEER. V dropped 1 base and J dropped 2 bases, with 5 bases sitting between them. The CDR3 loop spans 13 amino acids. As DNA, the CDR3 is TGCGCCAGCAGCCAAGGTGTACAAGAGACCCAGTACTTC. Translation gives CASSQGVQETQYF.

This sequence joins TRBV30 and TRBJ2-5; 8 nucleotides align to TRBD1. The CDR3 consists of 15 residues. Germline CDR1 is GTSNPN and CDR2 is SVGIG (reference sequence). The V and J ends lost 8 bases and 1 base, in that order; junction bases with no gene match: 12. This CDR3 reads CAQSRQGPFQETQYF. The CDR3 DNA reads TGTGCCCAGAGCCGACAGGGGCCTTTCCAAGAGACCCAGTACTTC.

The rearrangement links TRBV6-5 to TRBJ2-5; 13 nucleotides match TRBD2. V shed 6 bases and J 5 bases; nucleotides not matched to a gene: 6. CDR1 and CDR2 from the germline V gene are MNHEY and SVGAGI. The CDR3 consists of 15 residues. The DNA for the CDR3 is TGTGCCAGCAGCCCTACTAGCGGGAGGGTCGAGACCCAGTACTTC. This encodes CASSPTSGRVETQYF.

The J gene is TRBJ2-5, the V gene TRBV7-9; 9 bases agree with TRBD1. This CDR3 is built from 16 residues. V lost 4 bases and J lost 5; bases outside the gene matches: 11. Germline V CDR1 and CDR2: SEHNR, FQNEAQ (reference sequence). The CDR3 reads CASSSPRGQGRETQYF. CDR3 bases: TGTGCCAGCAGCTCCCCGCGGGGACAGGGCCGGGAGACCCAGTACTTC.